The clone carrying this T cell receptor (beta chain) was counted only a few times. The antigen is unknown. This entry is derived from a study of identifying expanded T cells in peripheral blood. The V and J ends lost 8 bases and 6 bases, in that order; junction bases with no gene match: 15. CDR3 size: 16 residues. Germline CDR1 and CDR2: SGHAT and FQNNGV. Collection occurred without any documented infections or immune events in donors. This table comes from immunoSEQ multiplex PCR, and its TCRdb copy is limited to in-frame clones, with some not included. This sample has around 120,000 clones, with less than 90% found just once. Findings of the study overall: Clone count variance between roughly 2-week samples rose with total template count. Roughly 1.2 clones differed between technical replicates, versus around 16 and 19 over time.

The sample consisted of blood. This chain links TRBV11-2 with TRBJ1-3; TRBD1 matches 8 bases. The TCR originated in a person aged 18 to 69 in good health. Written as DNA, the CDR3 is TGTGCCAGCGGAGTGACAGGGGACCTCGCCATAAACACCATATATTTT. It specifies CASGVTGDLAINTIYF.